The entry below gives a single TCR beta chain sequence along with its context. The clone's antigen remains unknown. Base-call qualities are not available, and no considerably larger clone is one nucleotide away. Enrolling through a virtual design, the prospective study's participants ranged in age from about 18 to 89 years and lived across around 25 United States geographic areas. In the prospective study, participants were assigned to cohorts based on the clinical history participants reported in a screening survey and a study questionnaire. Mobile phlebotomists in the prospective study collected whole blood, serum and a nasopharyngeal or oropharyngeal swab from every participant. Participants in the prospective study had the option to provide additional blood draws and questionnaires over a roughly two-month period. Before DNA extraction, prospective study blood samples were shipped either frozen or at room temperature.

The CDR3, cysteine through phenylalanine, is 12 amino acids long. The read is trimmed to its CDR3 DNA, 36 bases read in frame from base 1. The germline V gene (reference sequence) specifies GTSNPN as CDR1 and SVGIG as CDR2. V is shortened by 3 bases, J by 4 bases, and the region joining them spans 7 bases. The immunoSEQ Assay, a bias-controlled multiplex PCR, was used to amplify TCRbeta CDR3 regions from genomic DNA. On the study's bioinformatics: The number of nucleated cells in each sample was estimated from the amplification of reference gene primers within the assay. To quantify the absolute abundance of each unique TCRbeta CDR3 rearrangement, sequence reads were collapsed and filtered. For each sample, productive Simpson clonality was calculated by taking the square root of Simpson's diversity index across productive rearrangements. The table comes from immuneACCESS by way of TCRdb, which keeps in-frame sequences with V and J called. Part of the clones is missing from these tables; in studies checked, under half for an unresolved V gene and the rest for unknown reasons. From that table come the V and J calls and clone size; the DNA was used to work out D and trimming. The sample table shows around 250,000 clones, and 85% are seen once. Around 10% of the sample is taken by the ten largest.

The sample is drawn from a study of blood T cell repertoires in COVID-19 (dated by TCRdb to 2020 to 2021). At the level of the whole study: Collaborator samples came from the United States, Italy and Spain and covered acute and convalescent phases of COVID-19. The prospective study material was composed of cDNA or gDNA derived from T cells, B-cell-depleted T cells, or PBMCs. Deeply sampled blood TCRbeta repertoires from subjects exposed to, actively infected with, or recovered from COVID-19 were included in the dataset. The repertoires were released in a freely available public database intended as a resource for research on the immune response to SARS-CoV-2. Samples were obtained from the ongoing ImmuneRACE study (first 160 participants) and from about 1,300 subjects provided by 6 global collaborators. Sample metadata almost always included a de-identified subject ID, COVID-19 status, age in years and sex. HLA class I and class II types, where available, came from metadata supplied by the sample provider rather than from assay-based typing. Summary of the overall study and its limitations: How much clinical and demographic metadata was included differed by source and by participant, and the metadata was provided uncurated.

Sequencing was performed on PBMCs or T cells enriched from blood (not recorded which). The source is a woman between 45 and 60 years old with acute COVID-19. Recombination connected TRBV30 to TRBJ2-1; the D gene cannot be resolved reliably. The DNA reads as follows: TGTGCCTGGAGCGGCGGATACAATGAGCAGTTCTTC. Translated, this is CAWSGGYNEQFF.